This T cell receptor (beta chain) was sequenced for a study of CD8 T cells in ankylosing spondylitis (dated by TCRdb to about 2017). Study-level background: T cell receptor beta repertoires were profiled in healthy donors and ankylosing spondylitis patients so that disease-linked TCR variants could be found. The whole study cohort included 95 to 130 healthy donors and 20 to 25 ankylosing spondylitis patients. Peripheral blood was sampled, and synovial fluid was additionally collected from ankylosing spondylitis patients. General conclusions and limits of the study: The disease-linked clones had a CD8+ phenotype and were found at relatively low frequencies in peripheral blood. Some motif variants were previously reported in synovial fluid and blood of reactive arthritis patients, suggesting common disease-initiation mechanisms. A TCR beta motif made up of about eight highly homologous amino acid variants appeared to be characteristic of blood from ankylosing spondylitis patients. According to the report, matched synovial fluid samples from ankylosing spondylitis patients were significantly enriched for the disease-linked clones.

Measured from the cysteine to the phenylalanine, the CDR3 is 16 residues long. Only the CDR3 DNA stays, 48 bases, in frame from base 1. The germline V and J ends show losses of 0 bases and 5 bases respectively, and no gene match explains 6 bases of the junction. CDR1 and CDR2 are read off the germline V gene (reference sequence) as LGHDT and YNNKEL. On this clonotype itself: The specificity of this receptor is unknown. No base quality values were provided; no much bigger clone lies one nucleotide off.

TCRdb shows the sequencer as Illumina HiSeq 2500. TCR beta libraries were prepared by quantitative 5'-RACE with molecular barcodes. Regarding the original processing steps: A new computational method based on a probabilistic model of VDJ rearrangement was used to identify disease-linked TCR variants. TCRdb redid the processing of the public reads, applying fastp at Q25 and MiXCR, and retained in-frame beta chains. Each CDR3 protein appears once, grouped with its most common genes and DNA. These V and J calls rely on TCRdb rather than the paper's analysis. In all, the sample holds 200,000 to 250,000 distinct CDR3 sequences, and around 10% of those were seen once. 6% to 7.5% of the sample goes to the ten largest clones.

This chain is built from TRBV3-1 and TRBJ2-2; TRBD2 aligns with 7 central bases. The sample taken for sequencing was blood, either unsorted or a sorted T cell fraction (not recorded which). The clonotype was recovered from a male donor with ankylosing spondylitis or in good health (not recorded which). At the DNA level, the sequence is TGTGCCAGCAGCCAAGATCCTAGCGGACATACCGGGGAGCTGTTTTTT. This yields the protein CASSQDPSGHTGELFF.